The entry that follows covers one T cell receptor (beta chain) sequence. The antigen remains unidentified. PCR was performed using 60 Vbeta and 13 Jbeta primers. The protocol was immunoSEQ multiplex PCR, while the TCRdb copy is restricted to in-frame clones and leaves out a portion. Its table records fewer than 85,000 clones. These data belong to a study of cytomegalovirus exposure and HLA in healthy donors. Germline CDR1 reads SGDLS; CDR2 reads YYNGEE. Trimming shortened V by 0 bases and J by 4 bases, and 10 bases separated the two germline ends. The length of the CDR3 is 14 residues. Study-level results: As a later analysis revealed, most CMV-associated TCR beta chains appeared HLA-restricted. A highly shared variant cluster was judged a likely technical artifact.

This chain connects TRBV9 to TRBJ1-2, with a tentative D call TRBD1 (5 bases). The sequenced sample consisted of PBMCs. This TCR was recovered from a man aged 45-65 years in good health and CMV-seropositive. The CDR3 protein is CASSVGGGPYGYTF. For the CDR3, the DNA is TGTGCCAGCAGCGTAGGGGGCGGACCCTATGGCTACACCTTC.